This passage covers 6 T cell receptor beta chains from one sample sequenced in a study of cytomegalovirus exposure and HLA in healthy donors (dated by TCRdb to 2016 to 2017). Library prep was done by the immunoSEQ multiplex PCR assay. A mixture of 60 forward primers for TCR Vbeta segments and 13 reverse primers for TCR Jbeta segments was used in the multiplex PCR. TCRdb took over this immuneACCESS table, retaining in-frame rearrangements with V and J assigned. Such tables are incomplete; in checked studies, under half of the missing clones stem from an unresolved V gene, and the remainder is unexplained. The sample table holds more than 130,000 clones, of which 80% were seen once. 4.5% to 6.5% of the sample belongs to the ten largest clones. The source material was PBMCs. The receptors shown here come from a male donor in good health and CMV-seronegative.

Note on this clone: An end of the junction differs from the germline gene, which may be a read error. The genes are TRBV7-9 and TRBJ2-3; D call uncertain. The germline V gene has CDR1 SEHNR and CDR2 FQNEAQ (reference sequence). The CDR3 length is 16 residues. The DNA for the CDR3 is TGTTCCAGCAGCTTAGTGGGCCCCTCCGTCACAGATACGCAGTATTTT. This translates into CSSSLVGPSVTDTQYF.

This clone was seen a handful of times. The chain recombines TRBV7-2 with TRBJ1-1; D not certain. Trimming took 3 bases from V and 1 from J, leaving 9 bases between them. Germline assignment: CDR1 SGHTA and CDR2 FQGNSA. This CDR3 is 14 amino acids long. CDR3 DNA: TGTGCCAGCAGCTTGGGCCCCTCGAACACTGAAGCTTTCTTT. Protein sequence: CASSLGPSNTEAFF.

The CDR3 bases are TGCGCCAGCAGCCAACCGGGACTGCAACCCCATACGCAGTATTTT. Amino acids: CASSQPGLQPHTQYF. V is TRBV4-1 and J is TRBJ2-3; a weak D match, TRBD2 (6 bases). This CDR3 comprises 15 residues. Between the trimmed V and J ends, which lost 2 bases and 7 bases, there was a span of 16 bases. The germline V gene encodes CDR1 MGHRA and CDR2 YSYEKL.

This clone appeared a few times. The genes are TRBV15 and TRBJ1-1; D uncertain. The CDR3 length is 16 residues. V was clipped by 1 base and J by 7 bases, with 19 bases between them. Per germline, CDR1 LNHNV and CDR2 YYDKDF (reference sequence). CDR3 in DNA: TGTGCCACCAGCAGAGTTTTAGTGGTTAGATCTATTGAAGCTTTCTTT. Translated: CATSRVLVVRSIEAFF.

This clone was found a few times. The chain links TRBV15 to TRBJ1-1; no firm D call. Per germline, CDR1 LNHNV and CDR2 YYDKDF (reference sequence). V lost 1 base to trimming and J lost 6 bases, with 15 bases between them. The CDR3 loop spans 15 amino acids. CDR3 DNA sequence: TGTGCCACCAGCAGAGGCGGAGGCGCGGACGCTGAAGCTTTCTTT. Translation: CATSRGGGADAEAFF.

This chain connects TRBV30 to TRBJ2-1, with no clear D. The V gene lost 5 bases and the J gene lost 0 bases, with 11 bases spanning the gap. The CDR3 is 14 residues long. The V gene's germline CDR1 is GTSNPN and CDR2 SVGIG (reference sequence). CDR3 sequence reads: CAWGEPGSYNEQFF. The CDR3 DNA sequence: TGTGCCTGGGGTGAACCGGGCTCCTACAATGAGCAGTTCTTC. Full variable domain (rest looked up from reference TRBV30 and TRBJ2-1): SQTIHQWPATLVQPVGSPLSLECTVEGTSNPNLYWYRQAAGRGLQLLFYSVGIGQISSEVPQNLSASRPQDRQFILSSKKLLLSDSGFYLCAWGEPGSYNEQFFGPGTRLTVL.